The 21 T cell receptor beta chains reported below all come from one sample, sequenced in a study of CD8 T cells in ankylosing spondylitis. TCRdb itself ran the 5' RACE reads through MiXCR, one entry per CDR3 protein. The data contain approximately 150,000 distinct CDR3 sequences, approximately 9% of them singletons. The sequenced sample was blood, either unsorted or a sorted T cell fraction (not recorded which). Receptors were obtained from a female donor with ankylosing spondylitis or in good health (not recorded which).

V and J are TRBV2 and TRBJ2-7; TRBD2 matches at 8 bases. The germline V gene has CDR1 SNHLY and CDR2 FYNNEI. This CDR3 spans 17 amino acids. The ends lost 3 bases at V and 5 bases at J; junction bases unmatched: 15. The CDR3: CASSEGSASGPQNEQYF. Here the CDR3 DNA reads TGTGCCAGCAGTGAGGGCTCGGCTAGCGGGCCTCAGAACGAGCAGTACTTC.

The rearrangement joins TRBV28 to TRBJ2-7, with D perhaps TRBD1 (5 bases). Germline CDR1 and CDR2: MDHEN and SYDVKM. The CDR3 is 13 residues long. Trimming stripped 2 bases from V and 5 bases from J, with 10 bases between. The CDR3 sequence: CASSLGRVDEQYF. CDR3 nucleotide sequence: TGTGCCAGCAGTTTAGGCAGGGTAGACGAGCAGTACTTC. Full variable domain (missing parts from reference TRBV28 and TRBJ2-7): DVKVTQSSRYLVKRTGEKVFLECVQDMDHENMFWYRQDPGLGLRLIYFSYDVKMKEKGDIPEGYSVSREKKERFSLILESASTNQTSMYLCASSLGRVDEQYFGPGTRLTVT.

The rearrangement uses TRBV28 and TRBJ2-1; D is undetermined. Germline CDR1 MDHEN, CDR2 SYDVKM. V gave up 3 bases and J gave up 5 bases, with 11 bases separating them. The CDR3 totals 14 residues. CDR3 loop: CASSFPGRHNEQFF. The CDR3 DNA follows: TGTGCCAGCAGTTTTCCAGGCAGACACAATGAGCAGTTCTTC. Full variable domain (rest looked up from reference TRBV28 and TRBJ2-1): DVKVTQSSRYLVKRTGEKVFLECVQDMDHENMFWYRQDPGLGLRLIYFSYDVKMKEKGDIPEGYSVSREKKERFSLILESASTNQTSMYLCASSFPGRHNEQFFGPGTRLTVL.

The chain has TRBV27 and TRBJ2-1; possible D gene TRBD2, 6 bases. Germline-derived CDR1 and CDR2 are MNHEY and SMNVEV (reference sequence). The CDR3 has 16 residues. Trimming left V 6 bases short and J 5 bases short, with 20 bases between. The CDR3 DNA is TGTGCCAGCAGAACCCCCCCGGGACTTAATGACAATGAGCAGTTCTTC. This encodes CASRTPPGLNDNEQFF.

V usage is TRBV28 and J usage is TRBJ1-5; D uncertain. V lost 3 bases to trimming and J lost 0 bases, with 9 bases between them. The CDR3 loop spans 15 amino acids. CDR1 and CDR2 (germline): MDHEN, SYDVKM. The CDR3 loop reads CASSFISDSNQPQHF. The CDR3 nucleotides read TGTGCCAGCAGTTTCATTTCGGATAGCAATCAGCCCCAGCATTTT.

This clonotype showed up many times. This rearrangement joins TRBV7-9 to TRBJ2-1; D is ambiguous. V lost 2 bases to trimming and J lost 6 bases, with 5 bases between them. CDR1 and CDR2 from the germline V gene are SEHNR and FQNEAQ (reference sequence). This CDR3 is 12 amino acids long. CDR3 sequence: CASSLHINEQFF. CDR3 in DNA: TGTGCCAGCAGCTTACATATCAATGAGCAGTTCTTC.

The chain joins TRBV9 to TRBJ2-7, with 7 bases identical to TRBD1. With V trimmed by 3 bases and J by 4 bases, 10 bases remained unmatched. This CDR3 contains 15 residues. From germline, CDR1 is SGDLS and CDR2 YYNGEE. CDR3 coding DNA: TGTGCCAGCAGCGGAGGCCAAGGGGGCACTTACGAGCAGTACTTC. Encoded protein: CASSGGQGGTYEQYF.

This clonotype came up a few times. CDR3 nucleotide sequence: TGTGCCAGCAGTTTATCGCCGGACATACAAGATGAGCAGTTCTTC. This gives the protein CASSLSPDIQDEQFF. V usage is TRBV27 and J usage is TRBJ2-1; TRBD1 is a possible D gene (5 bases). This CDR3 has 15 amino acids. Trimming removed 0 bases at V and 8 bases at J, with 14 bases between. CDR1 MNHEY and CDR2 SMNVEV come from the germline V gene (reference sequence).

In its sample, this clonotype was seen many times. The CDR3: CASSLIWNEQFF. The CDR3 DNA is TGTGCCAGCAGTTTAATCTGGAATGAGCAGTTCTTC. V is TRBV12-3 or TRBV12-4 and J is TRBJ2-1; D remains ambiguous. The CDR3 extends over 12 amino acids. V was shortened by 2 bases and J by 7 bases, with 6 bases between the two germline ends.

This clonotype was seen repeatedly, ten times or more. The CDR3 region is CAITEGNEQFF. The CDR3 DNA is TGTGCCATCACGGAGGGCAATGAGCAGTTCTTC. The V call is TRBV10-3, the J call TRBJ2-1; D is possibly TRBD2 (6 bases). The CDR3 has 11 residues. The germline V gene encodes CDR1 ENHRY and CDR2 SYGVKD. The germline V and J ends were trimmed by 7 bases and 6 bases, with 7 bases remaining between them.

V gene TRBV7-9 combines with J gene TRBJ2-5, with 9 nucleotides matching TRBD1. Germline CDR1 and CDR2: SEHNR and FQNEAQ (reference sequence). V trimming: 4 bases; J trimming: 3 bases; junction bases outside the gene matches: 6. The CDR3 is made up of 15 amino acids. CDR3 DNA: TGTGCCAGCAGCTCTTTCCGGGACAGGGAAGAGACCCAGTACTTC. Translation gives CASSSFRDREETQYF.

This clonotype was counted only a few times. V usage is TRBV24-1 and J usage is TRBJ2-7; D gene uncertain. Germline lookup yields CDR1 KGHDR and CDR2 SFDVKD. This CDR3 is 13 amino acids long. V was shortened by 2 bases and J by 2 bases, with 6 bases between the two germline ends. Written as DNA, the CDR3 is TGTGCCACCAGTGATTCTGGTACCTACGAGCAGTACTTC. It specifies CATSDSGTYEQYF.

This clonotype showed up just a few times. CDR3 in amino acids: CASSYSGSSWDEQFF. DNA of the CDR3: TGTGCCAGCAGTTACAGCGGAAGTTCCTGGGATGAGCAGTTCTTC. The chain couples TRBV27 to TRBJ2-1; perhaps TRBD2 as D (5 bases). This CDR3 has 15 residues. Germline V gene sequence: CDR1 MNHEY, CDR2 SMNVEV (reference sequence). Trimming stripped 4 bases from V and 8 bases from J, with 18 bases between.

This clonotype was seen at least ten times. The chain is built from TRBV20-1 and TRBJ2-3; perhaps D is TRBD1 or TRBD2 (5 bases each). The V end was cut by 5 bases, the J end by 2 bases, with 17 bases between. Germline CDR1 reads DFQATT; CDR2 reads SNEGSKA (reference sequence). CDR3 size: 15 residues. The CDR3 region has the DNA TGCAGTGCTTCCGACTCTTGGGGGAACACAGATACGCAGTATTTT. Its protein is CSASDSWGNTDTQYF.

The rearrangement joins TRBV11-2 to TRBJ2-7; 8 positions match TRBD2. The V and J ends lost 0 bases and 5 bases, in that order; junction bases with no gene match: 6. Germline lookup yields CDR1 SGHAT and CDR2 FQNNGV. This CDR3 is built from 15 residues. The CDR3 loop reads CASSLELAVGHEQYF. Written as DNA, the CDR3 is TGTGCCAGCAGCTTAGAACTAGCGGTGGGGCACGAGCAGTACTTC.

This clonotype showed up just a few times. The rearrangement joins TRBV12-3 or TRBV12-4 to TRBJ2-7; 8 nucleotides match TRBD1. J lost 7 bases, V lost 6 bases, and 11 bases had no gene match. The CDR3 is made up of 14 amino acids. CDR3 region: CASSRGQVPGEQYF. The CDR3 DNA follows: TGTGCCAGCAGCCGGGGACAGGTCCCTGGAGAGCAGTACTTC.

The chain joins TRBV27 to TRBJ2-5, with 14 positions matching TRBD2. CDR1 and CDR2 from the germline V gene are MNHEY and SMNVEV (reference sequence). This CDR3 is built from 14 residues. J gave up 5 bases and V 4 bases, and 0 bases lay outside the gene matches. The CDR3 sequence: CASSWTSGRETQYF. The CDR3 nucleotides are TGTGCCAGCAGTTGGACTAGCGGGAGGGAGACCCAGTACTTC.

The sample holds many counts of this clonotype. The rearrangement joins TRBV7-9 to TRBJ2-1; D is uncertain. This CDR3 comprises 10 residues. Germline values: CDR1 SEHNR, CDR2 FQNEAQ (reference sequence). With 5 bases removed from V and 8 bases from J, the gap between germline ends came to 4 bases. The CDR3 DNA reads TGTGCCAGCAGCCCCCATGAGCAGTTCTTC. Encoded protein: CASSPHEQFF.

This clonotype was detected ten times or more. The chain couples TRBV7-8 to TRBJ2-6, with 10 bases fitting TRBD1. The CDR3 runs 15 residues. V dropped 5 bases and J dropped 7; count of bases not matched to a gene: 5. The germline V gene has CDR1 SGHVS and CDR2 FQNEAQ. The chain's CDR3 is CASSIGTGVANVLTF. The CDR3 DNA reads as TGTGCCAGCAGCATCGGGACAGGGGTAGCCAACGTCCTGACTTTC.

The CDR3 loop reads CASSQDRDSGYLGGYTF. In DNA, the CDR3 is TGCGCCAGCAGCCAGGACCGGGACAGCGGCTACCTTGGTGGCTACACCTTC. The chain links TRBV4-1 to TRBJ1-2; 7 bases match TRBD1. The germline CDR1 and CDR2 sequences are MGHRA and YSYEKL. CDR3 size: 17 residues. Trimming at V came to 3 bases and at J to 7 bases, leaving 17 bases not matched to a gene.

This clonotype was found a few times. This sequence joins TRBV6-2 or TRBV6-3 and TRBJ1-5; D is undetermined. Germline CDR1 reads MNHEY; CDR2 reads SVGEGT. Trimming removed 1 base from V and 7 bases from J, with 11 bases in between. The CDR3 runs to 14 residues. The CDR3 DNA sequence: TGTGCCAGCAGTTACTTTGGGGAGGAACAGCCCCAGCATTTT. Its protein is CASSYFGEEQPQHF.